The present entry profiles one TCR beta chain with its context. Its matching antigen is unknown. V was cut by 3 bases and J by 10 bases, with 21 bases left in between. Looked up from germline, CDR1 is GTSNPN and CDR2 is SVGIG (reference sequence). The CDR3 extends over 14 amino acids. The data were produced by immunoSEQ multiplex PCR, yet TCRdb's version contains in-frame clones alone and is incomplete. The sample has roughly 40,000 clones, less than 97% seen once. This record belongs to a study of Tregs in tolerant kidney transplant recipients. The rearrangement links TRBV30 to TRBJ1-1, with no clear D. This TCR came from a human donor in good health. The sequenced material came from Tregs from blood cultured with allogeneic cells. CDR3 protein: CAWRPDWRALGAFF. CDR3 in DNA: TGTGCCTGGAGACCGGACTGGAGGGCACTTGGAGCTTTCTTT.